The 15 T cell receptor beta chains reported below all come from one sample, sequenced in a study of identical twins. TCRdb re-called the 5' RACE reads with MiXCR, one entry per CDR3 protein. This sample has approximately 220,000 distinct CDR3 sequences, with approximately 9% found just once. What was sequenced was memory (CD45RO+) T cells sorted from blood. The receptor source for this set is a woman between 18 and 29 years old in good health.

This clonotype was observed a handful of times. The J gene is TRBJ2-1, the V gene TRBV6-5, with D perhaps being TRBD1 or TRBD2 (6 bases each). Germline V gene data show CDR1 as MNHEY and CDR2 as SVGAGI. Between the trimmed V and J ends, which lost 0 bases and 4 bases, there was a span of 13 bases. CDR3 size: 16 residues. The CDR3 reads CASSYSPGALYNEQFF. The CDR3 bases are TGTGCCAGCAGTTACTCGCCGGGGGCCCTTTACAATGAGCAGTTCTTC.

Ten or more counts support this clonotype. This chain connects TRBV20-1 to TRBJ2-1, with no clear D. CDR3 length equals 15 residues. Trimming removed 4 bases at V and 0 bases at J, with 13 bases between. The germline V gene has CDR1 DFQATT and CDR2 SNEGSKA (reference sequence). As DNA, the CDR3 is TGCAGTGCTATAGGAGACTTTCGCTCCTACAATGAGCAGTTCTTC. Protein: CSAIGDFRSYNEQFF.

This clonotype was seen more than once but under ten times. The CDR3 DNA sequence: TGTGCCAGCAGACGCCTGGGAGGGGCTTACAATGAGCAGTTCTTC. It codes for CASRRLGGAYNEQFF. The V and J genes are TRBV27 and TRBJ2-1, with 7 bases that match TRBD2. This CDR3 has 15 amino acids. CDR1 is MNHEY and CDR2 is SMNVEV in the germline V gene (reference sequence). The junction had 9 bases not matched to a gene; V was cut back by 6 bases and J by 4 bases.

This clonotype was observed a few times. The J gene is TRBJ2-1, the V gene TRBV2, with 7 bases aligning to TRBD2. The CDR3 loop spans 13 amino acids. Germline values: CDR1 SNHLY, CDR2 FYNNEI. V lost 5 bases, J lost 10 bases, and 8 bases stayed unmatched. Here the CDR3 reads CASSKERDGEQFF. The CDR3 DNA sequence: TGTGCCAGCAGTAAAGAGCGGGATGGAGAGCAGTTCTTC.

To note about this clonotype: This could be a read error, since a much larger clone is one nucleotide away. This chain joins TRBV12-3 or TRBV12-4 and TRBJ2-3, with TRBD1 as a possible D gene (6 bases). This CDR3 is 15 amino acids long. V lost 7 bases and J 0 bases, leaving 14 bases between the germline ends. The CDR3 coding sequence is TGTGCCAGCATCTTAGGACAGAGAAGCACAGATACGCAGTATTTT. It is translated as CASILGQRSTDTQYF.

The gene calls are TRBV6-2 or TRBV6-3 and TRBJ2-1, with TRBD2 as a possible D gene (6 bases). The CDR3 is made up of 15 amino acids. Germline V gene data show CDR1 as MNHEY and CDR2 as SVGEGT. V was cut by 4 bases and J by 4 bases, with 14 bases left in between. The CDR3 DNA reads as TGTGCCAGCAGTTTATTCGGGAGTACATACAATGAGCAGTTCTTC. Protein: CASSLFGSTYNEQFF.

This clonotype was observed a handful of times. The chain couples TRBV11-1 to TRBJ1-4; D may be TRBD1 (5 bases). The CDR3 contains 14 residues. Germline V gene sequence: CDR1 SGHAT, CDR2 FQDESV (reference sequence). Trimming took 5 bases from V and 8 from J, leaving 15 bases between them. The CDR3 DNA reads as TGTGCCAGCAGCCGGGACCCCCGGAACGAAAAACTGTTTTTT. This gives the protein CASSRDPRNEKLFF.

This clonotype came up a few times. The J gene is TRBJ1-1, the V gene TRBV12-3 or TRBV12-4, with 10 bases that match TRBD1. V was pared by 5 bases and J by 4 bases, with 4 bases of the junction left unmatched. The CDR3 is 14 residues long. The CDR3 sequence is CASSLTGGITEAFF. The CDR3 coding sequence is TGTGCCAGCAGTCTGACAGGGGGCATCACTGAAGCTTTCTTT.

This clonotype was found many times. This chain uses TRBV5-1 with TRBJ2-2; D is unclear. Germline CDR1 SGHRS, CDR2 YFSETQ. The CDR3 consists of 13 residues. V gave up 4 bases and J gave up 8 bases, with 12 bases separating them. CDR3 protein: CASSPTWSGELFF. As DNA, the CDR3 is TGCGCCAGCAGCCCTACTTGGTCTGGGGAGCTGTTTTTT.

Only a few counts were recorded for this clonotype. This chain links TRBV3-1 with TRBJ2-5, with D possibly matching TRBD1 (5 bases). Germline CDR1 is LGHDT and CDR2 is YNNKEL (reference sequence). CDR3 length: 14 residues. The V gene lost 0 bases and the J gene lost 7 bases, with 12 bases spanning the gap. This CDR3 is CASSQEGARRTQYF. CDR3 DNA sequence: TGTGCCAGCAGCCAAGAAGGGGCGCGGCGGACCCAGTACTTC.

This clonotype was counted at least ten times. This rearrangement joins TRBV20-1 to TRBJ2-7; 10 bases match TRBD2. CDR1 is DFQATT and CDR2 is SNEGSKA in the germline V gene (reference sequence). The CDR3 contains 15 residues. The V gene end was trimmed by 0 bases and the J gene end by 1 base; junction bases not matched to a gene: 3. The CDR3 DNA sequence: TGCAGTGCTAGAGATCGGACTAGCGGATCCTACGAGCAGTACTTC. Translating gives CSARDRTSGSYEQYF.

The chain has TRBV20-1 and TRBJ2-1; 8 bases match TRBD2. V trimming: 6 bases; J trimming: 7 bases; junction bases outside the gene matches: 11. In germline, CDR1 is DFQATT, CDR2 SNEGSKA (reference sequence). The CDR3 totals 14 residues. This chain's CDR3 is CSALPGLGVNEQFF. In nucleotides, the CDR3 is TGCAGTGCATTACCGGGACTAGGAGTTAATGAGCAGTTCTTC.

This sequence joins TRBV29-1 and TRBJ2-4; 7 bases align to TRBD1. The J segment lost 2 bases and the V segment lost 3 bases, leaving 7 bases of the junction unmatched. CDR1 is SQVTM and CDR2 is ANQGSEA in the germline V gene. The CDR3 is made up of 15 amino acids. The chain's CDR3 is CSVEVQGVTKNIQYF. Here the CDR3 DNA reads TGCAGCGTTGAGGTGCAGGGGGTAACCAAAAACATTCAGTACTTC.

This clonotype was counted many times. The rearrangement uses TRBV25-1 and TRBJ1-1; D gene uncertain. The ends were cut back, 1 base at V and 1 base at J, with 4 bases in the middle. Germline CDR1 reads MGHDK; CDR2 reads SYGVNS. CDR3 length: 13 amino acids. The CDR3 DNA reads TGTGCCAGCAGTGAATGGGGGAACACTGAAGCTTTCTTT. Translating gives CASSEWGNTEAFF.

This clonotype was seen only a few times. The junction differs from germline at one of its ends, possibly a read error. The V gene is TRBV7-8, the J gene TRBJ2-1; 7 bases map to TRBD1. The germline V gene encodes CDR1 SGHVS and CDR2 FQNEAQ. The CDR3 covers 12 residues. The CDR3 DNA reads TGTGCCAGCAGCTCCCCCCGGGACAGAAGAATCTTC. Translation gives CASSSPRDRRIF.